A selection of T cell receptor beta chains follows, all from one sample in a study of patients and donors after allogeneic stem cell transplantation. TCRdb reprocessed the RT-PCR reads with MiXCR, giving one entry per CDR3 protein. In the table there are 70,000 to 100,000 distinct CDR3 sequences, about 5% of which are singletons. Material: blood, either unsorted or a sorted T cell fraction (not recorded which). All receptors derive from a human donor who was either an allogeneic HSCT recipient or a stem cell or donor lymphocyte infusion donor (not recorded which). It is not recorded whose cells these are; they may come from a transplant donor. Both conserved end residues are part of each CDR3. A D gene is named only where the DNA matches it firmly. The size entry gives how often the clone was seen (once, few, many) or a class if it is expanded.

V	D	J	size	CDR3	DNA
TRBV3-1	NA	TRBJ1-2	many	CASSNGAPLTGGYGYTF	TGTGCCAGCAGCAACGGCGCCCCACTTACGGGGGGCTATGGCTACACCTTC
TRBV4-1	NA	TRBJ2-2	many	CASSQDPPGTRLTGELFF	TGCGCCAGCAGCCAAGACCCTCCCGGGACACGACTCACCGGGGAGCTGTTTTTT
TRBV9	TRBD1	TRBJ1-1	many	CASSPDRVNTEAFF	TGTGCCAGCAGCCCGGACAGGGTGAACACTGAAGCTTTCTTT
TRBV3-1	TRBD2	TRBJ2-1	many	CASSPGGTSGWGNEQFF	TGTGCCAGCAGCCCGGGGGGGACTAGCGGTTGGGGGAATGAGCAGTTCTTC
TRBV10-3	NA	TRBJ2-1	many	CAISESGDNEQFF	TGTGCCATCAGTGAGTCCGGGGACAATGAGCAGTTCTTC
TRBV27	NA	TRBJ2-1	many	CASSLQGLRDNEQFF	TGTGCCAGCAGTTTACAGGGTCTTAGGGACAATGAGCAGTTCTTC
TRBV30	NA	TRBJ1-2	many	CAWTTGLGEGYTF	TGTGCCTGGACTACAGGACTAGGAGAGGGCTACACCTTC
TRBV2	TRBD1	TRBJ1-1	many	CASSWDRGTEAFF	TGTGCCAGCAGTTGGGACAGGGGTACTGAAGCTTTCTTT
TRBV18	TRBD1	TRBJ1-1	many	CASSLGQGNTEAFF	TGTGCCAGCAGCCTCGGACAGGGGAACACTGAAGCTTTCTTT
TRBV5-1	TRBD2	TRBJ2-1	many	CASEPGGAENEQFF	TGCGCCAGCGAACCGGGAGGGGCGGAGAATGAGCAGTTCTTC
TRBV2	NA	TRBJ2-5	many	CASSQYDLDQETQYF	TGTGCCAGCAGCCAATACGACCTGGATCAAGAGACCCAGTACTTC
TRBV9	NA	TRBJ2-1	many	CASSVRSTNYNEQFF	TGTGCCAGCAGCGTCCGTAGCACAAACTACAATGAGCAGTTCTTC